This T cell receptor (beta chain) is from a study of vaccination effects on CD4 cells after COVID-19. Study-wide context: There were two convalescent patients who gave samples 16 days and one week before vaccination. Study-wide results and caveats: The study found marked clonal contraction of infection- and vaccine-induced clones late after vaccination.

This clone showed up just a few times. No antigen is known for it. The CDR3 contains 14 residues. The germline CDR1 and CDR2 sequences are SNHLY and FYNNEI. J gave up 3 bases and V 5 bases, and 6 bases lay outside the gene matches. The table came from immunoSEQ multiplex PCR; TCRdb's copy has only in-frame clones and leaves some out. This table holds some 40,000 clones, around two thirds found once. Sequencing followed a ViraFEST assay step that expanded antigen-specific CD4+ T cells with viral peptide pools. Culture lasted about ten days before CD4+ T cell isolation. According to PCR results, the person was infected with SARS-CoV-2 between March and December 2020. Some 2 million PBMC were placed in each well, which was supplemented with 10 IU/ml IL-2 and around 9.9 ug/ml peptides. Half the medium was swapped for IL-2 medium on days 3 and 7.

Source: CD4+ T cells from PBMCs cultured with HCoV-NL63 spike peptides, taken before COVID-19 vaccination. The sequence was collected from a human donor who had a prior SARS-CoV-2 infection. The chain recombines TRBV2 with TRBJ2-7; 8 positions agree with TRBD2. CDR3 sequence: CASSLSGSLYEQYF. CDR3 coding DNA: TGTGCCAGCAGTCTGAGCGGGAGTCTCTACGAGCAGTACTTC.